This entry lists 2 T cell receptor beta chains sequenced from one sample in a study of cytomegalovirus exposure and HLA in healthy donors. Profiling relied on immunoSEQ multiplex PCR, and the TCRdb table lists in-frame clones only, not all of them. Here the sample spans 100,000 or so clones, approximately 88% being singletons. Sequenced input: PBMCs. All receptors derive from a woman aged 25-40 years in good health and CMV-seronegative.

V gene TRBV6-1 combines with J gene TRBJ2-5, with 8 bases matching TRBD2. The CDR3 length is 15 residues. Per the germline V gene, CDR1 is MNHNS and CDR2 is SASEGT. V trimming: 7 bases; J trimming: 5 bases; junction bases outside the gene matches: 12. This CDR3 is CASTQPTGGMETQYF. The CDR3 DNA sequence: TGTGCCAGCACTCAGCCAACGGGAGGGATGGAGACCCAGTACTTC.

The chain employs TRBV19 and TRBJ2-1; TRBD2 might be the D (6 bases). Germline V gene data show CDR1 as LNHDA and CDR2 as SQIVND (reference sequence). This CDR3 is 14 amino acids long. V was shortened by 5 bases and J by 6 bases, with 14 bases between the two germline ends. CDR3 residues: CASSQMGGLNEQFF. CDR3 nucleotide sequence: TGTGCCAGTAGTCAAATGGGGGGACTCAATGAGCAGTTCTTC.